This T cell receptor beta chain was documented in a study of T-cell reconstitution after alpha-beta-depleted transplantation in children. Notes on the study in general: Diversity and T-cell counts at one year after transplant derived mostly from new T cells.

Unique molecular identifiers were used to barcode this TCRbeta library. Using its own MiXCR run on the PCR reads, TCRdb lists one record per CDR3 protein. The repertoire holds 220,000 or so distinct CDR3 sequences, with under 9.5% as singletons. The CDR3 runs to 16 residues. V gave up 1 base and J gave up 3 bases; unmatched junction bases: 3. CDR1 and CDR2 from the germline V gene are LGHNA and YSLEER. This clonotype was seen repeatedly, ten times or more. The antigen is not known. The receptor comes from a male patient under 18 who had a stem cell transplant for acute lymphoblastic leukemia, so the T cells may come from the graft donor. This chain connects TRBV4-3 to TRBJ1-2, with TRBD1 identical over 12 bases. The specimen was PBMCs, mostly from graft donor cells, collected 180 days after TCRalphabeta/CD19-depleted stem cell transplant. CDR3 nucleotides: TGCGCCAGCAGCCAAGGGGACAGGGGGCTTTACTATGGCTACACCTTC. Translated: CASSQGDRGLYYGYTF.